This section outlines one T cell receptor beta chain sequence together with its context. This entry belongs to a study of blood T cell repertoires in COVID-19. Per the original data handling: How many nucleated cells were present was estimated from reference gene primer amplification. The data were produced by immunoSEQ multiplex PCR, yet TCRdb's version contains in-frame clones alone and is incomplete. Clone size and the V and J calls come from that table; the DNA yielded D and trimming. There are about 150,000 clones in the sample; approximately 90% occur only once, and more than 3.5% lies in the top ten. The participants were between about 18 and 90 years old and came from about two dozen US areas. V was pared by 5 bases and J by 5 bases, with 8 bases of the junction left unmatched. CDR1 and CDR2 from the germline V gene are LNHNV and YYDKDF (reference sequence). The CDR3 loop spans 15 amino acids.

The sample comprised PBMCs or T cells enriched from blood (not recorded which). This TCR was recovered from a man aged 50 to 60 who had recovered from COVID-19. This chain joins TRBV15 and TRBJ1-4; 7 bases line up with TRBD1. The CDR3 region has the DNA TGTGCCACCAGCTTACCGGGACAGCAAAATGAAAAACTGTTTTTT. Translation gives CATSLPGQQNEKLFF.